This is a list of T cell receptor beta chains from one sample in a study of T cells expressing NK-cell markers. TCRdb reprocessed the 5' RACE reads and reports one entry per CDR3 protein, with no DNA. This sample contains 400,000 or so distinct CDR3 sequences. The material sequenced was blood T cells: a sorted CD56 or NKG2C T cell subset, CD4+ or CD8+ T cells, or bulk PBMC T cells (not recorded which). The receptors were sampled from a woman in her forties or fifties in good health. Each CDR3 is given with its conserved first and last residue. The order of the fields is V gene, J gene, CDR3 protein.

TRBV7-6	TRBJ2-7	CASSPNLYDRDSYEQYF
TRBV6-5	TRBJ2-2	CASRGPLSGELFF
TRBV6-6	TRBJ2-7	CASSPITPYEQYF
TRBV12-5	TRBJ2-2	CASSAVGPGELFF
TRBV27	TRBJ2-7	CASSFGQGFYEQYF
TRBV5-1	TRBJ2-3	CASSPGASFSDTQYF
TRBV12-3/TRBV12-4	TRBJ1-5	CASSRTRDRGPRHQPQHF
TRBV5-1	TRBJ1-3	CASSSDRTGPGNTIYF
TRBV27	TRBJ2-4	CASSTQGGSTIQYF
TRBV12-5	TRBJ2-1	CASLSVGKGNEQFF
TRBV29-1	TRBJ2-3	CSVVKFTSGESTDTQYF
TRBV6-4	TRBJ2-7	CASSATDTGRSAYEQYF
TRBV7-2	TRBJ2-7	CASSPSPGSYEQYF
TRBV30	TRBJ2-2	CAWLGTGMSTGELFF
TRBV10-3	TRBJ2-1	CAISESSGRLDNEQFF
TRBV7-9	TRBJ2-3	CASTSWVDTQYF
TRBV5-6	TRBJ2-2	CASSRGLAGILGELFF
TRBV19	TRBJ2-3	CASSIQGGNLGTDTQYF
TRBV5-1	TRBJ2-5	CASSLEGVMYQETQYF
TRBV29-1	TRBJ2-1	CSVEDSYNEQFF
TRBV5-1	TRBJ2-3	CASSPGLPGSTDTQYF
TRBV12-3/TRBV12-4	TRBJ1-1	CASSPRQGALNTEAFF
TRBV5-1	TRBJ2-3	CAQQWGRDLKGSTQYF
TRBV5-1	TRBJ2-1	CASSLGFQGNYNEQFF
TRBV29-1	TRBJ2-1	CSVDEPGLENNEQFF
TRBV24-1	TRBJ2-5	CATSDPKGNQETQYF
TRBV20-1	TRBJ2-7	CSARGEGIYEQYF
TRBV12-3/TRBV12-4	TRBJ2-7	CASSFRNRRTYEQYF
TRBV5-1	TRBJ2-3	CASSQGLLRSGDTQYF
TRBV6-5	TRBJ2-6	CASSFVDSGANVLTF
TRBV29-1	TRBJ1-4	CSAWDTDEKLFF
TRBV7-9	TRBJ2-7	CASSFRQIPYEQYF
TRBV29-1	TRBJ2-1	CSLTGTSGDYNEQFF
TRBV2	TRBJ2-5	CASSAGRTETQYF
TRBV27	TRBJ2-1	CASSLLAGAVYNEQFF
TRBV12-3/TRBV12-4	TRBJ2-7	CASSSGGLVSYEQYF
TRBV5-6	TRBJ2-7	CASSLELEVEQYF
TRBV11-3	TRBJ1-3	CASSPTTDSGNTIYF
TRBV4-1	TRBJ2-5	CASSQVLAGDKETQYF
TRBV20-1	TRBJ2-5	CSAVLQETQYF
TRBV2	TRBJ2-5	CASRNLAERETQYF
TRBV6-5	TRBJ2-5	CASSGQREGGETQYF
TRBV4-1	TRBJ1-2	CASSQPTGRLGRYTF
TRBV12-3/TRBV12-4	TRBJ2-1	CASRGRTGPVF
TRBV7-9	TRBJ2-7	CASSLASPSGTYEQYF
TRBV7-2	TRBJ2-3	CASSLAGQGIRDTQYF
TRBV15	TRBJ2-1	CAIGRNLRLYNEQFF
TRBV20-1	TRBJ2-3	CSAVRLYTDTQYF
TRBV6-5	TRBJ2-2	CASSYSRTSGRVRPNTGELFF
TRBV5-6	TRBJ2-7	CASSTGLAGEFSRYEQYF
TRBV19	TRBJ2-4	CASSIEGVQVAKNIQYF
TRBV6-2/TRBV6-3	TRBJ2-1	CASRYNHEQFF
TRBV24-1	TRBJ1-2	CATSYAQGYGYTF
TRBV29-1	TRBJ2-3	CSVEVLAGRTDTQYF
TRBV12-3/TRBV12-4	TRBJ2-3	CASRADVGLRDTQYF